Shown below are 16 T cell receptor beta chains from a single sample sequenced in a study of blood T cell repertoires in COVID-19. Profiled with immunoSEQ multiplex PCR; TCRdb holds only in-frame clones, not every one. The table lists over 110,000 clones, over 70% of them singletons. Sequencing was performed on peripheral blood. The source is a woman aged 55-75 years with acute or convalescent COVID-19.

This clone was picked up a small number of times. The chain carries TRBV9 and TRBJ1-2; D is possibly TRBD1 (5 bases). Germline V gene lookup returns CDR1 SGDLS and CDR2 YYNGEE. The CDR3 totals 14 residues. Trimming cost V 1 base and J 7 bases, with 14 bases left between them. CDR3: CASSVNPGESGYTF. In DNA, the CDR3 is TGTGCCAGCAGCGTAAACCCGGGGGAGAGTGGCTACACCTTC.

The chain links TRBV28 to TRBJ1-2, with D possibly being TRBD1 (5 bases). V was cut by 5 bases and J by 8 bases, with 18 bases left in between. CDR3 length: 14 residues. Germline CDR1 MDHEN, CDR2 SYDVKM. The CDR3 here is CASSPSEGSLGYTF. In DNA, the CDR3 is TGTGCCAGCAGTCCCTCGGAGGGGAGTCTCGGCTACACCTTC.

The V and J genes are TRBV7-9 and TRBJ2-2; D may be TRBD2 (5 bases). Trimming took 5 bases from V and 7 from J, leaving 11 bases between them. Germline V gene data show CDR1 as SEHNR and CDR2 as FQNEAQ (reference sequence). The CDR3 consists of 13 residues. The CDR3 region is CASSPTSGGELFF. The DNA for the CDR3 is TGTGCCAGCAGCCCAACTAGTGGCGGGGAGCTGTTTTTT.

The rearrangement links TRBV6-5 to TRBJ1-5; possible D gene TRBD1, 6 bases. The V gene lost 8 bases and the J gene lost 2 bases, with 10 bases spanning the gap. Germline CDR1 MNHEY, CDR2 SVGAGI. The CDR3 length is 13 residues. CDR3 protein: CASLQGGNQPQHF. CDR3 sequence (DNA): TGTGCCAGCTTACAGGGCGGCAATCAGCCCCAGCATTTT.

This chain connects TRBV7-9 to TRBJ1-1; no clear D. V lost 2 bases, J lost 3 bases, and 16 bases lay in between. Looked up from germline, CDR1 is SEHNR and CDR2 is FQNEAQ (reference sequence). The CDR3 covers 16 residues. The CDR3 here is CASSLTWAGKDTEAFF. The DNA of the CDR3 is TGTGCCAGCAGCTTAACGTGGGCCGGAAAGGACACTGAAGCTTTCTTT.

The chain uses TRBV5-6 and TRBJ1-4; 7 positions agree with TRBD1. Germline V lookup: CDR1 SGHDT, CDR2 YYEEEE. The CDR3 has 16 residues. V dropped 2 bases and J dropped 0; count of bases not matched to a gene: 4. The CDR3 loop is CASSLNRGATNEKLFF. The CDR3 DNA sequence: TGTGCCAGCAGCTTAAACAGGGGTGCAACTAATGAAAAACTGTTTTTT.

A single count supports this clone. This chain joins TRBV11-3 and TRBJ2-1; D perhaps matches TRBD2 (7 bases). CDR1 SGHNT and CDR2 YENEEA come from the germline V gene. Trimming left V 5 bases short and J 4 bases short, with 21 bases between. The CDR3 sequence is 17 residues long. The CDR3 DNA is TGTGCCAGCAGCATGACCGTTCGGGGGGCGAGGTACAATGAGCAGTTCTTC. Translation: CASSMTVRGARYNEQFF.

This sequence joins TRBV9 and TRBJ2-5; D perhaps matches TRBD2 (5 bases). CDR1 is SGDLS, CDR2 YYNGEE, per germline. This CDR3 spans 14 amino acids. Trimming cost V 4 bases and J 4 bases, with 14 bases left between them. The CDR3, as DNA: TGTGCCAGCAGCCCGAGCCGACTACGAGAGACCCAGTACTTC. It translates to CASSPSRLRETQYF.

J is TRBJ2-5 and V is TRBV5-1; D is ambiguous. Germline V gives CDR1 SGHRS, CDR2 YFSETQ. Deletions cut 4 bases from V and 4 bases from J, with 17 bases between. This CDR3 comprises 15 residues. The CDR3 region has the DNA TGCGCCAGCAGCCCGACTGCTAAACTTGGAGAGACCCAGTACTTC. This sequence encodes CASSPTAKLGETQYF.

With respect to this clone: The same CDR3 also results from other DNA sequences found in this sample. This rearrangement joins TRBV5-1 to TRBJ1-2; TRBD1 might be the D (5 bases). The CDR3 is made up of 14 amino acids. Germline V gene lookup returns CDR1 SGHRS and CDR2 YFSETQ. Trimming shortened V by 0 bases and J by 2 bases, and 8 bases separated the two germline ends. CDR3 sequence (DNA): TGCGCCAGCAGCTTGGTTTCAGGGAACTATGGCTACACCTTC. This encodes CASSLVSGNYGYTF.

The chain has TRBV11-1 and TRBJ2-1; TRBD2 matches at 14 bases. The V gene end was trimmed by 7 bases and the J gene end by 10 bases; junction bases not matched to a gene: 9. The germline V gene encodes CDR1 SGHAT and CDR2 FQDESV (reference sequence). The CDR3 totals 15 residues. The CDR3 bases are TGTGCCAGCACCCCGCAGGGACTAGCGGGAGACGAGCAGTTCTTC. This translates into CASTPQGLAGDEQFF. Based on the CDR3 plus reference TRBV11-1 and TRBJ2-1, the full variable domain is EAEVAQSPRYKITEKSQAVAFWCDPISGHATLYWYRQILGQGPELLVQFQDESVVDDSQLPKDRFSAERLKGVDSTLKIQPAELGDSAMYLCASTPQGLAGDEQFFGPGTRLTVL.

V usage is TRBV9 and J usage is TRBJ2-7, with 8 positions matching TRBD2. Per germline, CDR1 SGDLS and CDR2 YYNGEE. Germline trimming cut 3 bases from V and 4 bases from J; bases unmatched to any gene: 9. The CDR3 sequence is 15 residues long. The CDR3 is CASSARSGIPYEQYF. CDR3 DNA: TGTGCCAGCAGCGCACGTAGCGGGATTCCGTACGAGCAGTACTTC.

The chain is built from TRBV30 and TRBJ1-5; D unresolved. This CDR3 is 13 amino acids long. Between the trimmed V and J ends, which lost 1 base and 6 bases, there was a span of 10 bases. Germline CDR1 GTSNPN, CDR2 SVGIG (reference sequence). DNA of the CDR3: TGTGCCTGGAGTGGAGGAGTAGGTCAGCCCCAGCATTTT. Translation: CAWSGGVGQPQHF.

This chain joins TRBV3-1 (or the pseudogene TRBV3-2) and TRBJ1-1; 8 bases map to TRBD1. The germline V gene encodes CDR1 LGHDT and CDR2 YNNKEL (reference sequence). This CDR3 contains 13 residues. The V segment lost 4 bases and the J segment 10 bases; nucleotides outside the gene matches: 8. CDR3 bases: TGTGCCAGCAGCCTAGGACAGGGTGCGGCAGCTTTCTTT. Translation gives CASSLGQGAAAFF.

The rearrangement links TRBV2 to TRBJ2-7; D is ambiguous. Germline values: CDR1 SNHLY, CDR2 FYNNEI. The CDR3 has 11 amino acids. The V gene lost 3 bases and the J gene lost 5 bases, with 5 bases spanning the gap. The chain's CDR3 is CASSDRHEQYF. CDR3 nucleotide sequence: TGTGCCAGCAGTGACAGGCACGAGCAGTACTTC.

This clone was observed a few times. CDR3 loop: CASSNRGPWASPLHF. The CDR3 DNA sequence: TGTGCCAGCAGCAACAGGGGGCCATGGGCTTCACCCCTCCACTTT. This sequence joins TRBV28 and TRBJ1-6; TRBD1 matches at 9 bases. CDR1 and CDR2 from the germline V gene are MDHEN and SYDVKM. J gave up 9 bases and V 6 bases, and 9 bases lay outside the gene matches. The CDR3 consists of 15 residues. Full variable domain (rest looked up from reference TRBV28 and TRBJ1-6): DVKVTQSSRYLVKRTGEKVFLECVQDMDHENMFWYRQDPGLGLRLIYFSYDVKMKEKGDIPEGYSVSREKKERFSLILESASTNQTSMYLCASSNRGPWASPLHFGNGTRLTVT.